Below are 2 T cell receptor beta chains sequenced from a single sample in a study of regulatory T cells in long-lasting Graves disease. The time point: persistent/refractory GD, antithyroid drugs over 5 years with positive TRAb. Generation of the TCR library employed RNA extracted from PBMCs. The authors built TCR beta libraries using iRepertoire HTBI primers and Arm-PCR of CDR3 regions. TCRdb reprocessed the multiplex PCR reads with MiXCR, giving one entry per CDR3 protein. Seen here are about 470,000 distinct CDR3 sequences, around 21% observed once, and the top ten hold 7.8%. The material was peripheral blood mononuclear cells (PBMCs), obtained when the disease was refractory, from a patient treated with antithyroid drugs. The receptor set was obtained from a female donor with Graves disease.

In nucleotides, the CDR3 is TGCGCCAGCAGCACAGGACTAGCGGGAGGGCCTCGTAATGAGCAGTTCTTC. This sequence encodes CASSTGLAGGPRNEQFF. The V call is TRBV5-1, the J call TRBJ2-1, with 15 nucleotides matching TRBD2. The CDR3 runs to 17 residues. CDR1 and CDR2 from the germline V gene are SGHRS and YFSETQ. The ends lost 4 bases at V and 7 bases at J; junction bases unmatched: 9.

This chain connects TRBV7-2 to TRBJ2-7; 13 nucleotides align to TRBD2. Trimming removed 6 bases from V and 4 bases from J; junction bases left unmatched: 6. Germline CDR1 SGHTA, CDR2 FQGNSA. The CDR3 is made up of 15 amino acids. The CDR3 sequence: CASSSWTSGRYEQYF. The CDR3 DNA reads TGTGCCAGCAGTTCATGGACTAGCGGGAGATACGAGCAGTACTTC.